Sequencing of this TCR beta chain was carried out in a study of shared clonotypes between healthy human individuals. As regards this clone: Its cognate antigen is unknown.

Profiled with immunoSEQ multiplex PCR; TCRdb holds only in-frame clones, not every one. The sample consists of about 1 million clones, more than 60% of them appearing once. A split of CD4+ cells into CD45RA+ naive and CD45RA-negative memory subsets was performed. The V end lost 4 bases, the J end lost 3 bases, and 12 bases lay between the germline ends. CDR3 length: 14 amino acids. The germline V gene encodes CDR1 MNHNY and CDR2 SVGAGI (reference sequence). Study-level findings and limits: In having few donors, the study represented limited genetic and exposure-history diversity.

This receptor was taken from a man aged 18 to 30 in good health. Sequenced material: memory CD4+ T cells sorted from blood. The subset: CD45RA-negative fraction. The chain recombines TRBV6-6 with TRBJ2-5, with D hard to call. The CDR3 sequence: CASSSPLAKETQYF. The CDR3, as DNA: TGTGCCAGCAGTTCCCCCCTTGCGAAAGAGACCCAGTACTTC.